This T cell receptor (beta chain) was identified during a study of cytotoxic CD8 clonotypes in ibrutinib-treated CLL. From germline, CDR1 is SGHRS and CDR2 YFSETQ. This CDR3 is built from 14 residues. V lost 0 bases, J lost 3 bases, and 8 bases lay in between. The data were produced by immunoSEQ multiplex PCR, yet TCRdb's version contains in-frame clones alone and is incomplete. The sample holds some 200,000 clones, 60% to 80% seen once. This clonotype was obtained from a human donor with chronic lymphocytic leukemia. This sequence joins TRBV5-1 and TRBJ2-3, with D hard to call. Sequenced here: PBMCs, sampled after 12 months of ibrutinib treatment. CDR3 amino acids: CASSLDTWTDTQYF. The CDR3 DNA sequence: TGCGCCAGCAGCTTGGACACTTGGACAGATACGCAGTATTTT. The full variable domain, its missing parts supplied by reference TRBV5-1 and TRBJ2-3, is KAGVTQTPRYLIKTRGQQVTLSCSPISGHRSVSWYQQTPGQGLQFLFEYFSETQRNKGNFPGRFSGRQFSNSRSEMNVSTLELGDSALYLCASSLDTWTDTQYFGPGTRLTVL.